A selection of T cell receptor beta chains follows, all from one sample in a study of T cell responses to AZD1222 COVID-19 vaccine. Sequencing used immunoSEQ multiplex PCR; TCRdb keeps in-frame clones, though not all of them. The table shows tens of thousands of clones, with over 75% occurring only once. The input for sequencing was peripheral blood, taken 28 days after the second AZD1222 dose. These receptors originate from an adult who received the AZD1222 COVID-19 vaccine. CDR3s include the opening cysteine and the closing phenylalanine or tryptophan. Fields, in order: V gene, J gene, D gene, clone size, CDR3 DNA, CDR3 protein. The D gene is left open where the match is weak. Expanded clones are given a class, and other clones once, few, many or no size at all.

TRBV5-5	TRBJ2-2	TRBD2	-	TGTGCCAGCAGCCTGTCCGGGACTAGCGGACGCACCGGGGAGCTGTTTTTT	CASSLSGTSGRTGELFF
TRBV28	TRBJ1-1	TRBD1	-	TGTGCCAGCAGTTTCCCCCAGGGGGGCGATGGAGCTTTCTTT	CASSFPQGGDGAFF
TRBV6-5	TRBJ2-5	-	-	TGTGCCAGCAGCATCCCGCTGACAGGCCAAGAGACCCAGTACTTC	CASSIPLTGQETQYF
TRBV7-9	TRBJ1-4	-	-	TGTGCCAGCAGCTTAGGGGACGGTAATGAAAAACTGTTTTTT	CASSLGDGNEKLFF
TRBV6-6	TRBJ2-7	TRBD1	-	TGTGCCAGCAGTTACGGGACAGGGGGCGACGAGCAGTACTTC	CASSYGTGGDEQYF
TRBV10-3	TRBJ1-1	-	-	TGTGCCATCAGTGAGGGCAGAGGAGGAACTGAAGCTTTCTTT	CAISEGRGGTEAFF
TRBV6-5	TRBJ1-6	-	-	TGTGCCAGCAGTCGGGACGCCTATTCCCTCTCACCCCTCCACTTT	CASSRDAYSLSPLHF
TRBV11-2	TRBJ2-7	-	-	TGTGCCAGCAGCCCCTCGCCAGGGGCCTACGAGCAGTACTTC	CASSPSPGAYEQYF
TRBV7-8	TRBJ2-3	TRBD1	-	TGTGCCAGCAGCTCTTCGACAGGGGGCCGTAGCACAGATACGCAGTATTTT	CASSSSTGGRSTDTQYF
TRBV11-2	TRBJ1-1	TRBD1	few	TGTGCCAGCAGTTCCAGACAGGGAACTGAAGCTTTCTTT	CASSSRQGTEAFF
TRBV27	TRBJ2-2	TRBD1	-	TGTGCCAGCTGTTACAGGGGCGACACCGGGGAGCTGTTTTTT	CASCYRGDTGELFF
TRBV7-6	TRBJ2-5	-	-	TGTGCCAGCAGCCCCGGGACGCAAGAGACCCAGTACTTC	CASSPGTQETQYF
TRBV5-6	TRBJ1-2	TRBD1	-	TGTGCCAGCAGCCCGATGGGACAGAACTATGGCTACACCTTC	CASSPMGQNYGYTF
TRBV5-4	TRBJ1-2	TRBD1	-	TGTGCCAGCAGCTCAGGGGGGACAGATCTAAATGGCTACACCTTC	CASSSGGTDLNGYTF
TRBV19	TRBJ1-3	-	-	TGTGCCAGTAGTATACACCAAACCTCTGGAAACACCATATATTTT	CASSIHQTSGNTIYF